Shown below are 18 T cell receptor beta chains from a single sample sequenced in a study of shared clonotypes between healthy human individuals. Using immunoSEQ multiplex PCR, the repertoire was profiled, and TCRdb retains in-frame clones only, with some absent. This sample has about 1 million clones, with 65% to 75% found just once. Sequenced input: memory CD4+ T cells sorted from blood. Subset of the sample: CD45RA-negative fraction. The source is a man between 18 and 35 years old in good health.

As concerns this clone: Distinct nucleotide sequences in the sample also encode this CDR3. CDR3 bases: TGTGCCAGCAGCTTTTTGACAGGGGATGAAAAACTGTTTTTT. Its protein is CASSFLTGDEKLFF. The genes are TRBV7-9 and TRBJ1-4; 8 bases align to TRBD1. The J segment lost 6 bases and the V segment lost 3 bases, leaving 3 bases of the junction unmatched. Germline values: CDR1 SEHNR, CDR2 FQNEAQ (reference sequence). The CDR3 spans 14 residues.

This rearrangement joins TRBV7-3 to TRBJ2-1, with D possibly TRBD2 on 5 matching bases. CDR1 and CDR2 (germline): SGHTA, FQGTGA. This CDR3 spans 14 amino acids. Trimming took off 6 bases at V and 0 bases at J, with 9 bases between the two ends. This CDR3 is CASRVGDSYNEQFF. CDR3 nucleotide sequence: TGTGCCAGCAGGGTCGGGGACTCCTACAATGAGCAGTTCTTC.

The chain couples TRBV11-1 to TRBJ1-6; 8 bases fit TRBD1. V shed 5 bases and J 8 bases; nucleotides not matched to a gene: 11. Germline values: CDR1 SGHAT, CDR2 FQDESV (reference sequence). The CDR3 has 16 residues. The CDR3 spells CASSQSGQGVYSPLHF. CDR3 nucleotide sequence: TGTGCCAGCAGCCAAAGCGGACAGGGCGTTTATTCACCCCTCCACTTT.

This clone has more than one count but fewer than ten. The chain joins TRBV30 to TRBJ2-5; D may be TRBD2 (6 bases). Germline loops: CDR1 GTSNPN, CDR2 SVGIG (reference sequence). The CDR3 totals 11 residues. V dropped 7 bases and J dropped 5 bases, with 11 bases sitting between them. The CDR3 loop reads CAYLARETQYF. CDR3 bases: TGTGCCTACCTAGCGCGGGAGACCCAGTACTTC. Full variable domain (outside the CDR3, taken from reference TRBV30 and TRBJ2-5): SQTIHQWPATLVQPVGSPLSLECTVEGTSNPNLYWYRQAAGRGLQLLFYSVGIGQISSEVPQNLSASRPQDRQFILSSKKLLLSDSGFYLCAYLARETQYFGPGTRLLVL.

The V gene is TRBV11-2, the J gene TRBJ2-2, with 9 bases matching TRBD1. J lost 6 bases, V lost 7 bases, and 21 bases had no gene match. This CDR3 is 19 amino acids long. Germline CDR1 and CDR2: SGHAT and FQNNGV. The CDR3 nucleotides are TGTGCCAGCAAGACCTACTCTTGGAGAGACAGGGGGACGGCCGGGGAGCTGTTTTTT. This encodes CASKTYSWRDRGTAGELFF.

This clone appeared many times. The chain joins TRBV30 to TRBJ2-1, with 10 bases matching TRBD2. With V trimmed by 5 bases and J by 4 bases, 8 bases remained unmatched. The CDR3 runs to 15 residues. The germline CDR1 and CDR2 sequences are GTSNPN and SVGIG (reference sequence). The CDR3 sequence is CAWGGGLARYNEQFF. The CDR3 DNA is TGTGCCTGGGGTGGGGGACTAGCGAGGTACAATGAGCAGTTCTTC.

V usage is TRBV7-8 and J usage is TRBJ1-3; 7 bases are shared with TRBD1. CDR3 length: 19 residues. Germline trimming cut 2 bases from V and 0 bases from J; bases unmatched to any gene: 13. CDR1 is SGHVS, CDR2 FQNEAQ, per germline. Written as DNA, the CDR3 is TGTGCCAGCAGCTTAAAAACATCGACAGGGATTCACTCTGGAAACACCATATATTTT. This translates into CASSLKTSTGIHSGNTIYF.

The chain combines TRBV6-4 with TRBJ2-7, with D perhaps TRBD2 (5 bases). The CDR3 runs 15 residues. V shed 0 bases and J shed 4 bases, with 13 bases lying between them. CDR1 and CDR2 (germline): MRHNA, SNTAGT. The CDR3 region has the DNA TGTGCCAGCAGTGACTCTAATCCTGGGAGATACGAGCAGTACTTC. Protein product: CASSDSNPGRYEQYF.

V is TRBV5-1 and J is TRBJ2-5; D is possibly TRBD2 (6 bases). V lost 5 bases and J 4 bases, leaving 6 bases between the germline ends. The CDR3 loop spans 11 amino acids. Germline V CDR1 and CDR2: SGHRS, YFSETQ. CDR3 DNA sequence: TGCGCCAGCAGAGCGGGAGAGACCCAGTACTTC. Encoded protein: CASRAGETQYF.

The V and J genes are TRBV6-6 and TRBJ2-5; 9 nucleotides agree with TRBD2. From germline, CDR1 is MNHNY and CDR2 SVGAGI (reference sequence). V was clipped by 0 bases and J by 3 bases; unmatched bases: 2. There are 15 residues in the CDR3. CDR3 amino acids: CASSYSTSGKETQYF. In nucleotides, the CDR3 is TGTGCCAGCAGTTACTCGACTAGCGGAAAAGAGACCCAGTACTTC.

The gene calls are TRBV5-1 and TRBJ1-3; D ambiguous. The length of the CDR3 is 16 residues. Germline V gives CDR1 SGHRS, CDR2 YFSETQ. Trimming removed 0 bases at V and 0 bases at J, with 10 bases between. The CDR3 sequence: CASSLGIQTSGNTIYF. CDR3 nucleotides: TGCGCCAGCAGCTTGGGGATACAGACCTCTGGAAACACCATATATTTT.

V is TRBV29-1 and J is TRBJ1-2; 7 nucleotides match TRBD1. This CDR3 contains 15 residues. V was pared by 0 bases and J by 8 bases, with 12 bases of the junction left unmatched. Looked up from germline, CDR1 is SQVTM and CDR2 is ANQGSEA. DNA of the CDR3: TGCAGCGTTGAAGACCTGACAGGGAGCAGTGGCGGCTACACCTTC. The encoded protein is CSVEDLTGSSGGYTF.

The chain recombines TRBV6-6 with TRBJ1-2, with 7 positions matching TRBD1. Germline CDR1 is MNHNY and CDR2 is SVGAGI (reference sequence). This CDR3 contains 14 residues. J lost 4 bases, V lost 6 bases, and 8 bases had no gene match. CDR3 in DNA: TGTGCCAGCAGCCGAGGGGGCGGGAGCTATGGCTACACCTTC. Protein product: CASSRGGGSYGYTF.

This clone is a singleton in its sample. CDR3 in amino acids: CAIRASGGLNEQYF. The CDR3 DNA reads as TGTGCCATCAGGGCTAGCGGGGGGTTGAACGAGCAGTACTTC. This chain uses TRBV10-3 with TRBJ2-7; 11 bases are shared with TRBD2. Trimming removed 6 bases from V and 5 bases from J; junction bases left unmatched: 6. CDR3 length: 14 residues. In germline, CDR1 is ENHRY, CDR2 SYGVKD.

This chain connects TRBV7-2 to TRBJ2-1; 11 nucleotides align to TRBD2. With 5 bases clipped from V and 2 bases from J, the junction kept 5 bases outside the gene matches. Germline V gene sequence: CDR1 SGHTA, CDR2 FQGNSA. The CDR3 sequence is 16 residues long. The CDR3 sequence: CASSVFSGGAYNEQFF. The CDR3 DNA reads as TGTGCCAGCAGCGTTTTTAGCGGGGGGGCCTACAATGAGCAGTTCTTC.

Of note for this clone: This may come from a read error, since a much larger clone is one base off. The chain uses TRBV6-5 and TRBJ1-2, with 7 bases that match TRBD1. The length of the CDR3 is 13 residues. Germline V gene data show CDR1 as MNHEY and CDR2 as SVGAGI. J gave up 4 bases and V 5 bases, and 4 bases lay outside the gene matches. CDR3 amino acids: CASSPGTVYGYTF. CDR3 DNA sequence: TGTGCCAGCAGTCCCGGGACAGTCTATGGCTACACCTTC.

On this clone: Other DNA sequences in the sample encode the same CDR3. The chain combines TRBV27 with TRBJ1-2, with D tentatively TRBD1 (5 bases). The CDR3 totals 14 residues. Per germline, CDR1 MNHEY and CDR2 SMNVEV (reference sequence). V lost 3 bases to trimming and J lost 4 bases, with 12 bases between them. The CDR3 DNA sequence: TGTGCCAGCAGTTTGAGAGGGGCAGGCTATGGCTACACCTTC. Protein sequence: CASSLRGAGYGYTF.

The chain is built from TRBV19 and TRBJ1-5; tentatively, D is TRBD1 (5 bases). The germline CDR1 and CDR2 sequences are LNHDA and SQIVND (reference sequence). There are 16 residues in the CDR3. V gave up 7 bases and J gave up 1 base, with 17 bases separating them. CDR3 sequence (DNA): TGTGCCAGTACCGATCGGGGCAGAGGGAGCAATCAGCCCCAGCATTTT. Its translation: CASTDRGRGSNQPQHF.